One and the same sample provided the 22 T cell receptor beta chains below, sequenced in a study of blood T cell repertoires in COVID-19. Assay: immunoSEQ multiplex PCR; the TCRdb copy retains only in-frame clones and omits some. Seen here are 150,000 or so clones, 84% observed once, and the top ten hold more than 40%. Material: peripheral blood. All receptors derive from a human donor in a cohort sampled during active COVID-19.

This clone was detected a few times. The chain is built from TRBV15 and TRBJ1-5; D gene unclear. Germline V gives CDR1 LNHNV, CDR2 YYDKDF (reference sequence). This CDR3 comprises 16 residues. The V gene lost 1 base and the J gene lost 6 bases, with 16 bases spanning the gap. The CDR3 here is CATSRGKLGVAQPQHF. In DNA, the CDR3 is TGTGCCACCAGCAGAGGGAAACTCGGGGTAGCTCAGCCCCAGCATTTT. Full variable domain (outside the CDR3, taken from reference TRBV15 and TRBJ1-5): DAMVIQNPRYQVTQFGKPVTLSCSQTLNHNVMYWYQQKSSQAPKLLFHYYDKDFNNEADTPDNFQSRRPNTSFCFLDIRSPGLGDTAMYLCATSRGKLGVAQPQHFGDGTRLSIL.

The DNA for the CDR3 is TGTGCCAGCAGACAGGGAACCCGCACCGGGGAGCTGTTTTTT. It is translated as CASRQGTRTGELFF. The gene calls are TRBV6-5 and TRBJ2-2; TRBD1 might be the D (6 bases). This CDR3 is built from 14 residues. V lost 6 bases and J 4 bases, leaving 12 bases between the germline ends. Germline V CDR1 and CDR2: MNHEY, SVGAGI.

In its sample, this clone was seen many times. This rearrangement joins TRBV11-3 to TRBJ2-7; possible D gene TRBD2, 6 bases. The V and J ends lost 9 bases and 4 bases respectively, with 10 bases between them. Per germline, CDR1 SGHNT and CDR2 YENEEA. The CDR3 has 11 amino acids. This chain's CDR3 is CASSRGYEQYF. DNA of the CDR3: TGTGCCAGTTCCCGGGGGTACGAGCAGTACTTC. Full variable domain (rest looked up from reference TRBV11-3 and TRBJ2-7): EAGVVQSPRYKIIEKKQPVAFWCNPISGHNTLYWYLQNLGQGPELLIRYENEEAVDDSQLPKDRFSAERLKGVDSTLKIQPAELGDSAVYLCASSRGYEQYFGPGTRLTVT.

The chain combines TRBV7-6 with TRBJ2-3; 7 positions agree with TRBD1. CDR3 length: 16 amino acids. With V trimmed by 5 bases and J by 4 bases, 12 bases remained unmatched. Germline V gene lookup returns CDR1 SGHVS and CDR2 FNYEAQ. CDR3 coding DNA: TGTGCCAGCAGCCGCGGGCTCTCAGGGGGAGCAGATACGCAGTATTTT. This gives the protein CASSRGLSGGADTQYF.

The chain employs TRBV20-1 and TRBJ2-5; no reliable D call. V was clipped by 7 bases and J by 4 bases, with 10 bases between them. This CDR3 has 11 residues. Germline loops: CDR1 DFQATT, CDR2 SNEGSKA (reference sequence). The CDR3 DNA reads as TGCAGTGTTTTCCCTAGAGAGACCCAGTACTTC. This encodes CSVFPRETQYF.

Comment on this clone: Other DNA sequences in the same sample also yield this CDR3. This sequence joins TRBV18 and TRBJ1-4; 10 positions agree with TRBD1. This CDR3 has 13 residues. V was clipped by 3 bases and J by 8 bases; unmatched bases: 0. CDR1 and CDR2 from the germline V gene are KGHSH and LQKENI. CDR3 sequence: CASSPGQGEKLFF. The CDR3 bases are TGTGCCAGCTCACCGGGACAGGGGGAAAAACTGTTTTTT.

The rearrangement uses TRBV11-3 and TRBJ2-3, with D possibly being TRBD1 (6 bases). The V gene lost 6 bases and the J gene lost 1 base, with 11 bases spanning the gap. This CDR3 region has 14 residues. Germline V lookup: CDR1 SGHNT, CDR2 YENEEA. The CDR3 is CASSTEGGTDTQYF. In DNA form, the CDR3 reads TGTGCCAGCAGTACCGAGGGGGGCACAGATACGCAGTATTTT.

The rearrangement links TRBV2 to TRBJ1-4; 9 nucleotides align to TRBD1. The CDR3 covers 14 residues. J lost 5 bases, V lost 3 bases, and 1 base had no gene match. The germline V gene encodes CDR1 SNHLY and CDR2 FYNNEI. The CDR3 DNA sequence: TGTGCCAGCAGTGACGGGACAGGGAATGAAAAACTGTTTTTT. Its protein product is CASSDGTGNEKLFF.

Worth noting for this clone: One end of the junction varies from germline; a read error may be responsible. The chain uses TRBV2 and TRBJ2-7; D call uncertain. This CDR3 spans 11 amino acids. Germline CDR1 SNHLY, CDR2 FYNNEI. The CDR3 DNA is TGTGCCAGCAGTGAAACTTACGGGCAGTACTTC. Its protein is CASSETYGQYF.

The rearrangement joins TRBV3-1 (or the pseudogene TRBV3-2) to TRBJ2-3, with 11 bases identical to TRBD2. Losses at the gene ends were 0 bases for V and 2 bases for J; bases not matched to a gene: 16. The CDR3 runs to 21 residues. CDR1 and CDR2 from the germline V gene are LGHDT and YNNKEL (reference sequence). The CDR3 DNA follows: TGTGCCAGCAGCCAAGACCCCACCTTAGCGGGAGGGCAGGGCAACACAGATACGCAGTATTTT. Protein: CASSQDPTLAGGQGNTDTQYF.

The rearrangement uses TRBV6-5 and TRBJ2-7; D unresolved. Trimming cost V 7 bases and J 2 bases, with 12 bases left between them. The length of the CDR3 is 13 residues. The germline V gene has CDR1 MNHEY and CDR2 SVGAGI. The CDR3 coding sequence is TGTGCCAGCACCTCTTCCCAGACCTACGAGCAGTACTTC. It translates to CASTSSQTYEQYF.

The chain is built from TRBV7-2 and TRBJ1-6; unclear D gene. CDR1 is SGHTA and CDR2 is FQGNSA in the germline V gene. The CDR3 is 14 residues long. Trimming pared 2 bases from V and 8 bases from J, leaving 10 bases between. In DNA form, the CDR3 reads TGTGCCAGCAGCTTACAGGCCGACGATTCACCCCTCCACTTT. This translates into CASSLQADDSPLHF.

The chain joins TRBV4-1 to TRBJ1-1; D perhaps matches TRBD1 (6 bases). Germline lookup yields CDR1 MGHRA and CDR2 YSYEKL. Deletions cut 1 base from V and 5 bases from J, with 8 bases between. The CDR3 is 13 residues long. The CDR3: CASSQVQGTEAFF. The CDR3 DNA reads as TGCGCCAGCAGCCAAGTACAGGGTACTGAAGCTTTCTTT.

J is TRBJ2-7 and V is TRBV30; D might be TRBD1 (6 bases). Per the germline V gene, CDR1 is GTSNPN and CDR2 is SVGIG (reference sequence). This CDR3 is built from 13 residues. With 2 bases removed from V and 5 bases from J, the gap between germline ends came to 13 bases. Here the CDR3 DNA reads TGTGCCTGGAGTAGGCAGGGGAGAAACGAGCAGTACGTC. Amino acid sequence: CAWSRQGRNEQYV.

V gene TRBV7-8 combines with J gene TRBJ2-3; 7 positions agree with TRBD2. Germline V CDR1 and CDR2: SGHVS, FQNEAQ. This CDR3 is 16 amino acids long. V lost 2 bases and J lost 0; bases outside the gene matches: 5. The CDR3 DNA is TGTGCCAGCAGCTTACGCCAAGCGGGAAGCACAGATACGCAGTATTTT. It is translated as CASSLRQAGSTDTQYF.

This sequence joins TRBV6-5 and TRBJ2-7; the D gene is possibly TRBD1 (5 bases). From germline, CDR1 is MNHEY and CDR2 SVGAGI. V gave up 5 bases and J gave up 2 bases, with 13 bases separating them. The CDR3 extends over 14 amino acids. The CDR3, as DNA: TGTGCCAGCAGTCCCCGAAAGGGGACCTACGAGCAGTACGTC. Translated: CASSPRKGTYEQYV.

The rearrangement links TRBV5-1 to TRBJ1-1, with 9 bases that match TRBD1. V lost 4 bases to trimming and J lost 4 bases; unmatched junction nucleotides: 5. The germline CDR1 and CDR2 sequences are SGHRS and YFSETQ. The CDR3 runs to 14 residues. CDR3 bases: TGCGCCAGCAGCCCGAGACAGGGGGGCACTGAAGCTTTCTTT. Amino acid sequence: CASSPRQGGTEAFF. Looking up the rest from reference TRBV5-1 and TRBJ1-1 gives the full variable domain: KAGVTQTPRYLIKTRGQQVTLSCSPISGHRSVSWYQQTPGQGLQFLFEYFSETQRNKGNFPGRFSGRQFSNSRSEMNVSTLELGDSALYLCASSPRQGGTEAFFGQGTRLTVV.

The J gene is TRBJ2-1, the V gene TRBV20-1; a weak D match, TRBD2 (7 bases). Germline lookup yields CDR1 DFQATT and CDR2 SNEGSKA (reference sequence). CDR3 size: 16 residues. The V end was cut by 3 bases, the J end by 0 bases, with 15 bases between. Here the CDR3 DNA reads TGCAGTGCTAGTTGGGCGGGGGCCAGCTCCTACAATGAGCAGTTCTTC. This gives the protein CSASWAGASSYNEQFF.

DNA of the CDR3: TGTGCCAGTAGTCTAATGGACAGGGCAGTGGGTGGCTACACCTTC. Translating gives CASSLMDRAVGGYTF. The chain employs TRBV19 and TRBJ1-2; the match to TRBD1 covers 8 bases. With 5 bases clipped from V and 7 bases from J, the junction kept 12 bases outside the gene matches. The CDR3 runs 15 residues. Germline V gene lookup returns CDR1 LNHDA and CDR2 SQIVND (reference sequence).

This chain uses TRBV14 with TRBJ2-1; D unresolved. In germline, CDR1 is SGHDN, CDR2 FVKESK. Trimming took 1 base from V and 0 from J, leaving 7 bases between them. The CDR3 has 15 amino acids. In DNA form, the CDR3 reads TGTGCCAGCAGCCAAGGAAGTAGCTCCTACAATGAGCAGTTCTTC. Translating gives CASSQGSSSYNEQFF.

CDR3 nucleotides: TGTGCCAGCAGCTCCATTCAGCGGGGGGGCCTTGAGCAGTTCTTC. Translated, it gives CASSSIQRGGLEQFF. The chain is built from TRBV11-3 and TRBJ2-1; 10 bases are a match to TRBD2. From germline, CDR1 is SGHNT and CDR2 YENEEA. The CDR3 length is 15 residues. The trim removed 4 bases at V and 9 bases at J, leaving 9 bases unmatched.

The chain is built from TRBV12-1 and TRBJ2-7; TRBD2 is taken as the D call from the table, unchecked against the DNA. TRBV12-1 is a recognized pseudogene. This CDR3 has 12 residues. The CDR3 protein is CASSFGAYEQYV. The CDR3 DNA reads TGTGCCAGCAGCTTTGGCGCCTACGAGCAGTACGTC.